The 9 T cell receptor beta chains in this list originate from one sample, sequenced in a study of shared clonotypes between healthy human individuals. Sequencing used immunoSEQ multiplex PCR; TCRdb keeps in-frame clones, though not all of them. This table has over 2 million clones, around 93% appearing once. Sequencing used naive CD4+ T cells from PBMCs. The subset: CD45RA+ positively selected. The receptor source for this set is a young man in good health. Some clones in this sample may be carry-over from other donors' samples.

This clone was observed a handful of times. The gene calls are TRBV6-6 and TRBJ1-1, with 7 positions matching TRBD1. This CDR3 is built from 14 residues. The V segment lost 2 bases and the J segment 3 bases; nucleotides outside the gene matches: 3. The germline gives CDR1 MNHNY, CDR2 SVGAGI (reference sequence). DNA for the CDR3: TGTGCCAGCAGTTACACCAGGGGGTACACTGAAGCTTTCTTT. Translated, it gives CASSYTRGYTEAFF.

The V gene is TRBV12-5, the J gene TRBJ1-2; no firm D call. Trimming removed 9 bases at V and 8 bases at J, with 16 bases between. The CDR3 loop spans 12 amino acids. Germline values: CDR1 LGHNT, CDR2 FRNRAP. CDR3: CARRDFPRGYTF. CDR3 DNA: TGTGCTAGGAGGGATTTTCCTAGGGGCTACACCTTC. Using reference TRBV12-5 and TRBJ1-2 for the parts outside the CDR3, the full variable domain is DARVTQTPRHKVTEMGQEVTMRCQPILGHNTVFWYRQTMMQGLELLAYFRNRAPLDDSGMPKDRFSAEMPDATLATLKIQPSEPRDSAVYFCARRDFPRGYTFGSGTRLTVV.

This chain links TRBV2 with TRBJ1-2; no definite D call. The CDR3 has 14 residues. CDR1 is SNHLY and CDR2 is FYNNEI in the germline V gene. Deletions cut 3 bases from V and 4 bases from J, with 12 bases between. The CDR3 bases are TGTGCCAGCAGTGATATCAAGGGCAGCTATGGCTACACCTTC. Its protein is CASSDIKGSYGYTF.

The CDR3, as DNA: TGTGCCAGCAGCTTAACGGGATCGGGAGATACGCAGTATTTT. It is translated as CASSLTGSGDTQYF. This chain joins TRBV7-9 and TRBJ2-3; D might be TRBD2 (5 bases). The V end lost 2 bases, the J end lost 5 bases, and 11 bases lay between the germline ends. The CDR3 loop spans 14 amino acids. Germline CDR1 SEHNR, CDR2 FQNEAQ (reference sequence).

The chain combines TRBV6-1 with TRBJ2-2; tentative D call: TRBD1 (6 bases). CDR1 and CDR2 (germline): MNHNS, SASEGT. The ends were cut back, 6 bases at V and 1 base at J, with 12 bases in the middle. This CDR3 has 15 residues. The DNA of the CDR3 is TGTGCCAGCAGGGAAACAGGGAAGAACACCGGGGAGCTGTTTTTT. Translation: CASRETGKNTGELFF.

The J gene is TRBJ2-7, the V gene TRBV5-1; 9 positions match TRBD1. The J segment lost 4 bases and the V segment lost 3 bases, leaving 8 bases of the junction unmatched. The CDR3 spans 15 residues. Germline V CDR1 and CDR2: SGHRS, YFSETQ. Here the CDR3 DNA reads TGCGCCAGCAGCTCCACAGGGGGCTTTTTGTACGAGCAGTACTTC. The encoded protein is CASSSTGGFLYEQYF. The complete variable domain, with remaining parts taken from reference TRBV5-1 and TRBJ2-7, reads KAGVTQTPRYLIKTRGQQVTLSCSPISGHRSVSWYQQTPGQGLQFLFEYFSETQRNKGNFPGRFSGRQFSNSRSEMNVSTLELGDSALYLCASSSTGGFLYEQYFGPGTRLTVT.

The chain carries TRBV10-1 and TRBJ2-3, with D perhaps TRBD2 (5 bases). This CDR3 contains 15 residues. V lost 0 bases, J lost 6 bases, and 13 bases lay in between. From germline, CDR1 is WNHNN and CDR2 SYGVQD (reference sequence). In DNA, the CDR3 is TGCGCCAGCAGTGAGTCTCGCCGGGGTGGGGATACGCAGTATTTT. Encoded protein: CASSESRRGGDTQYF.

J is TRBJ1-4 and V is TRBV30; TRBD1 matches at 8 bases. CDR1 is GTSNPN, CDR2 SVGIG, per germline (reference sequence). Germline trimming cut 4 bases from V and 5 bases from J; bases unmatched to any gene: 3. The CDR3 covers 13 residues. The chain's CDR3 is CAWTGDRNEKLFF. The DNA of the CDR3 is TGTGCCTGGACTGGGGACAGGAATGAAAAACTGTTTTTT.

CDR3 nucleotides: TGTGCCAGCAGTTTTCGGGCGGGATACAATGAGCAGTTCTTC. This sequence encodes CASSFRAGYNEQFF. The J gene is TRBJ2-1, the V gene TRBV13; tentatively, D is TRBD2 (6 bases). There are 14 residues in the CDR3. Looked up from germline, CDR1 is PRHDT and CDR2 is FYEKMQ (reference sequence). The V gene lost 6 bases and the J gene lost 4 bases, with 13 bases spanning the gap.